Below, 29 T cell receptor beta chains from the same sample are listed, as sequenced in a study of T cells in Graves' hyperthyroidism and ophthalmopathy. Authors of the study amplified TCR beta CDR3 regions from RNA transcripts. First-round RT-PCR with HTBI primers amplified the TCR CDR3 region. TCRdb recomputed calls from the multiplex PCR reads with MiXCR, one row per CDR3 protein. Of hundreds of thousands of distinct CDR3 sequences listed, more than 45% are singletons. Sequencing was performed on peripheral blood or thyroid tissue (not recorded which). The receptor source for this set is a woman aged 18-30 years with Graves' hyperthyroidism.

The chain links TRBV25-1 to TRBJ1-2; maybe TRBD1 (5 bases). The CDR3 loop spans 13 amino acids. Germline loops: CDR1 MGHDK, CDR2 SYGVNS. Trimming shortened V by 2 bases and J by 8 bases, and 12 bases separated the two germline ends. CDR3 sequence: CASSEVGLAGYTF. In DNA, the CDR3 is TGTGCCAGCAGTGAAGTGGGGCTGGCGGGCTACACCTTC.

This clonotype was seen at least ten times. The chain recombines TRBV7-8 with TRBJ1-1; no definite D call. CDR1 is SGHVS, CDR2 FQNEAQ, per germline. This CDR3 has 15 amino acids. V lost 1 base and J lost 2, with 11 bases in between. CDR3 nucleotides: TGTGCCAGCAGCTTAGACGCCGTCTTTAACACTGAAGCTTTCTTT. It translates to CASSLDAVFNTEAFF.

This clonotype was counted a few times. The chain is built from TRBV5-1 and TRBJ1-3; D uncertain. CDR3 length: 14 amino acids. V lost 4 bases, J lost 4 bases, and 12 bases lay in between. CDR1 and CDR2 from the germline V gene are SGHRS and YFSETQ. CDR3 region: CASSPPSTGNTIYF. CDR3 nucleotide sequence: TGCGCCAGCAGCCCGCCATCGACAGGAAACACCATATATTTT.

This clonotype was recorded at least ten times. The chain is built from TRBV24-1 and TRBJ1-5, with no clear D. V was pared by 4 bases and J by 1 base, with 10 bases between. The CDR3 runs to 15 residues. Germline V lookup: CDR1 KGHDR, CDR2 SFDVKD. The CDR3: CATSDGGQSNQPQHF. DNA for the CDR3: TGTGCCACCAGTGACGGAGGTCAGAGCAATCAGCCCCAGCATTTT.

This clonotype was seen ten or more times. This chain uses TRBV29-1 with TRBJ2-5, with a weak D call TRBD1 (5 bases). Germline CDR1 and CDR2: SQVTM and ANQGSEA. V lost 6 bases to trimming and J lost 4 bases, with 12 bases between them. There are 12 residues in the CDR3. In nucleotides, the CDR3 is TGCAGCGTCAACAGGAACCGAGAGACCCAGTACTTC. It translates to CSVNRNRETQYF.

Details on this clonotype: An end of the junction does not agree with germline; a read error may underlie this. This chain's CDR3 is CASSPIGVGDTEAFF. DNA for the CDR3: TGCGCCAGCAGCCCGATTGGCGTAGGAGACACTGAAGCTTTCTTT. The rearrangement links TRBV7-3 to TRBJ1-1; D remains unclear. The CDR3 consists of 15 residues. CDR1 is SGHTA and CDR2 is FQGTGA in the germline V gene.

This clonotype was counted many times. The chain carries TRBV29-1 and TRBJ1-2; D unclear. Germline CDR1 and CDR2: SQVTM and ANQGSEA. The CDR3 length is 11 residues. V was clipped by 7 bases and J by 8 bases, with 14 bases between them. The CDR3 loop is CSAEVGSGYTF. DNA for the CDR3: TGCAGCGCCGAAGTGGGGTCCGGCTACACCTTC.

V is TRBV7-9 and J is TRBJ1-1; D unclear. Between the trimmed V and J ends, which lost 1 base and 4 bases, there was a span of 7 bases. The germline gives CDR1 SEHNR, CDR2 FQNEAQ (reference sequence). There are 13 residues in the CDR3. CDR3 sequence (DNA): TGTGCCAGCAGCTTAGACGTTGTCACTGAAGCTTTCTTT. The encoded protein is CASSLDVVTEAFF.

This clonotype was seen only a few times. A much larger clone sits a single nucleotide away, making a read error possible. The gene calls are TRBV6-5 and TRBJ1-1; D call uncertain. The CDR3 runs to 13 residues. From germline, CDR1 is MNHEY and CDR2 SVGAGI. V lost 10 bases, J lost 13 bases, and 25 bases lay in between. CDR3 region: CAISYTRKESGFF. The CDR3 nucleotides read TGTGCCATCAGCTACACGAGAAAGGAGTCGGGTTTCTTT.

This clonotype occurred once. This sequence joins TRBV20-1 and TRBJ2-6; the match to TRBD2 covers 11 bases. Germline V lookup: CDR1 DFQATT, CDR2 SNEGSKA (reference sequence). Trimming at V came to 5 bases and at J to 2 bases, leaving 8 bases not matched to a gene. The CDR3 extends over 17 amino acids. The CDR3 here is CSASLAGGPPGANVLTF. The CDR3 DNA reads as TGCAGTGCTTCCCTAGCGGGAGGCCCCCCTGGGGCCAACGTCCTGACTTTC.

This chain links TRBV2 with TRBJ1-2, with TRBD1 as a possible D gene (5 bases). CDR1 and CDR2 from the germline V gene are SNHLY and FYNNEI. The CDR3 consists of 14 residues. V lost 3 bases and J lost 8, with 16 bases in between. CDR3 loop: CASSESQGGWGYTF. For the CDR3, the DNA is TGTGCCAGCAGTGAGAGCCAGGGCGGTTGGGGCTACACCTTC.

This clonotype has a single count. CDR3 DNA sequence: TGTGCCATCAGTGAGCCAACAGGGGACTCTGGAAACACCATATATTTT. This sequence encodes CAISEPTGDSGNTIYF. The genes are TRBV10-3 and TRBJ1-3; 7 nucleotides agree with TRBD1. Germline V gene data show CDR1 as ENHRY and CDR2 as SYGVKD. The J segment lost 0 bases and the V segment lost 2 bases, leaving 4 bases of the junction unmatched. CDR3 length equals 16 residues.

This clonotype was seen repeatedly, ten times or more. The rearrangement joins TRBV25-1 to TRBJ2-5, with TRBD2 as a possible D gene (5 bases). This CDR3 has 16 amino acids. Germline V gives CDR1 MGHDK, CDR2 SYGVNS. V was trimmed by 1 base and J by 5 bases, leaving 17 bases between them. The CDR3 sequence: CASSEWAARTGETQYF. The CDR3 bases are TGTGCCAGCAGTGAATGGGCAGCCCGGACGGGGGAGACCCAGTACTTC. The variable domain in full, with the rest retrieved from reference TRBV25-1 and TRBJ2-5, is EADIYQTPRYLVIGTGKKITLECSQTMGHDKMYWYQQDPGMELHLIHYSYGVNSTEKGDLSSESTVSRIRTEHFPLTLESARPSHTSQYLCASSEWAARTGETQYFGPGTRLLVL.

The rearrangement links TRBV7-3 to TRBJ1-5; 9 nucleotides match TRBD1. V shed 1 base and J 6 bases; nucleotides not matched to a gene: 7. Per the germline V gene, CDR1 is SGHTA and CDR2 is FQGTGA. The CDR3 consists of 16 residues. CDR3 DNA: TGTGCCAGCAGCTTAAATGACAGGGGGGATAGTCAGCCCCAGCATTTT. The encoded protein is CASSLNDRGDSQPQHF.

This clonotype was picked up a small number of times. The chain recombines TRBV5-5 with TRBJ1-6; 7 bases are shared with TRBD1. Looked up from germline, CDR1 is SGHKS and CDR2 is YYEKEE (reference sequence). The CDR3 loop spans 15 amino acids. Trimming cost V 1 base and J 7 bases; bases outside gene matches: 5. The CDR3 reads CASSLLGQWNSPLHF. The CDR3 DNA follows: TGTGCCAGCAGCTTGTTGGGACAGTGGAATTCACCCCTCCACTTT. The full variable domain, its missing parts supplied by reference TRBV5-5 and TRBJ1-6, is DAGVTQSPTHLIKTRGQQVTLRCSPISGHKSVSWYQQVLGQGPQFIFQYYEKEERGRGNFPDRFSARQFPNYSSELNVNALLLGDSALYLCASSLLGQWNSPLHFGNGTRLTVT.

The CDR3 DNA reads as TGCAGTGCGACTAGTGCCCCCCCTCTGGAGCAGTACTTC. Amino acids: CSATSAPPLEQYF. The V and J genes are TRBV20-1 and TRBJ2-5; tentative D call: TRBD2 (6 bases). Per germline, CDR1 DFQATT and CDR2 SNEGSKA (reference sequence). This CDR3 region has 13 residues. Trimming stripped 6 bases from V and 11 bases from J, with 22 bases between.

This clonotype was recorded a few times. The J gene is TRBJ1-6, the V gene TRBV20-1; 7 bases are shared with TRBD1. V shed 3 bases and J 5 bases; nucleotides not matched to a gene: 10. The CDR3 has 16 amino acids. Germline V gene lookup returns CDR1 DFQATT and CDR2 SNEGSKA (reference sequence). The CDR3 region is CSASDVGRGNNSPLHF. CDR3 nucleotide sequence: TGCAGTGCTAGTGACGTCGGCAGGGGGAATAATTCACCCCTCCACTTT.

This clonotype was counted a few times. CDR3 region: CSARGQAWQPQHF. The CDR3, as DNA: TGCAGTGCTAGGGGTCAGGCGTGGCAGCCCCAGCATTTT. V usage is TRBV20-1 and J usage is TRBJ1-5; the D is unclear. V shed 3 bases and J shed 7 bases, with 13 bases lying between them. Germline values: CDR1 DFQATT, CDR2 SNEGSKA (reference sequence). The CDR3 is 13 amino acids.

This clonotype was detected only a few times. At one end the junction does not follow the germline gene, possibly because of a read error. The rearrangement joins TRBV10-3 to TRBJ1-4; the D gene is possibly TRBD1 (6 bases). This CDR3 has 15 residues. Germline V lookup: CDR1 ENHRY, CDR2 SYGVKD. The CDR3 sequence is CASSPTGYSSEKLFF. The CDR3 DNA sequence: TGTGCCAGCAGTCCCACAGGGTACTCGAGTGAAAAACTGTTTTTT.

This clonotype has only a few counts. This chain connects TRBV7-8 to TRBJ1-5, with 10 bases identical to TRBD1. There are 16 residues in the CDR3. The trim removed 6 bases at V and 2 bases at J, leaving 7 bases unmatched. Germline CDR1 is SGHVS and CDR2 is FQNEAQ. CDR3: CASSTGTGAGNQPQHF. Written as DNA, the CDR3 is TGTGCCAGCAGTACTGGGACAGGGGCGGGCAATCAGCCCCAGCATTTT.

The CDR3 DNA reads as TGTGCCAGCAGGGGAGAGGACAGGGGGCTCTACGAGCAGTACTTC. Protein product: CASRGEDRGLYEQYF. The gene calls are TRBV2 and TRBJ2-7; 11 bases match TRBD1. V dropped 6 bases and J dropped 3; count of bases not matched to a gene: 7. Germline lookup yields CDR1 SNHLY and CDR2 FYNNEI. The CDR3 covers 15 residues.

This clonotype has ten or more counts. CDR3 loop: CAIRTGTEQETQYF. Here the CDR3 DNA reads TGTGCCATCAGGACCGGGACGGAACAAGAGACCCAGTACTTC. The chain combines TRBV10-3 with TRBJ2-5, with D perhaps assigned TRBD1 or TRBD2 (5 bases each). Germline lookup yields CDR1 ENHRY and CDR2 SYGVKD. The CDR3 has 14 residues. V was pared by 6 bases and J by 2 bases, with 13 bases between.

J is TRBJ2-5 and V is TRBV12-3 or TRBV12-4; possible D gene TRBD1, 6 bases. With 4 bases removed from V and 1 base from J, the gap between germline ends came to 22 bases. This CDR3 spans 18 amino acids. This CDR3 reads CASSYTAWTAQFQETQYF. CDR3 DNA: TGTGCCAGCAGTTACACAGCCTGGACAGCGCAGTTCCAAGAGACCCAGTACTTC.

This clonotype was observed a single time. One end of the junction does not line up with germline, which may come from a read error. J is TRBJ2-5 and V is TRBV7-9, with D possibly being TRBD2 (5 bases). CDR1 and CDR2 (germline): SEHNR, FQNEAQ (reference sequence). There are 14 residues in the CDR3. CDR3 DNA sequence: TGCGCCAGCACAACCGGGGAAGGGATTCAGCCCCAGTACTTC. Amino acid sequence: CASTTGEGIQPQYF. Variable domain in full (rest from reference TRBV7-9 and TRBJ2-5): DTGVSQNPRHKITKRGQNVTFRCDPISEHNRLYWYRQTLGQGPEFLTYFQNEAQLEKSRLLSDRFSAERPKGSFSTLEIQRTEQGDSAMYLCASTTGEGIQPQYFGPGTRLLVL.

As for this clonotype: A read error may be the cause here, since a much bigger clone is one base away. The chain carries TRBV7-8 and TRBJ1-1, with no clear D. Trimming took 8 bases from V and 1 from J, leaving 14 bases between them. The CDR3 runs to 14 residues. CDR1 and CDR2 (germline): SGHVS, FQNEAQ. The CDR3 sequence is CASGPGEANTEAFF. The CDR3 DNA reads TGTGCCAGCGGACCCGGGGAAGCGAACACTGAAGCTTTCTTT.

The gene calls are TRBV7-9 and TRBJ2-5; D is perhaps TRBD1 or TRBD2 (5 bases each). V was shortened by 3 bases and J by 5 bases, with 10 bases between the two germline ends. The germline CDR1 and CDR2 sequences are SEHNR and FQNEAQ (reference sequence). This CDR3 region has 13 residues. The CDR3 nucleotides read TGTGCCAGCAGCTTTTCCGGGGCTGAGACCCAGTACTTC. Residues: CASSFSGAETQYF. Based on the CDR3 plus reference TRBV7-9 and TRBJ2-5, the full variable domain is DTGVSQNPRHKITKRGQNVTFRCDPISEHNRLYWYRQTLGQGPEFLTYFQNEAQLEKSRLLSDRFSAERPKGSFSTLEIQRTEQGDSAMYLCASSFSGAETQYFGPGTRLLVL.

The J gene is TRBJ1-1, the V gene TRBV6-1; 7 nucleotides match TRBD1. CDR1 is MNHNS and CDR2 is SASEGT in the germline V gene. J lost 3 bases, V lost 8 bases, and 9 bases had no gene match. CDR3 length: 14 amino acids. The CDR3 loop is CASVNRGGDTEAFF. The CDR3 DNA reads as TGTGCCAGCGTAAACAGGGGAGGGGACACTGAAGCTTTCTTT.

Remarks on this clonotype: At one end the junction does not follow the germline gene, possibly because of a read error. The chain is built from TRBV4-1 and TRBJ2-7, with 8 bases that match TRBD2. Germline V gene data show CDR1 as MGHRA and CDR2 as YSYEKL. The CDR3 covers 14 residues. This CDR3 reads CASSQEGLAGRQYF. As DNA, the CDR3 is TGTGCCAGCAGCCAAGAAGGGCTAGCGGGTCGGCAGTACTTC.

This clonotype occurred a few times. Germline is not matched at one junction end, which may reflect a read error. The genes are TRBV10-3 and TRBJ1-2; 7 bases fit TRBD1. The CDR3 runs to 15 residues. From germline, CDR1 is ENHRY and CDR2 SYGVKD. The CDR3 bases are TGTGCCAGCAGTGAAAGCGGGACAGCGGCCTATGGCTACACCTTC. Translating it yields CASSESGTAAYGYTF.